The clone carrying this T cell receptor beta chain was picked up a small number of times. The sample originates from a study of T-cell reconstitution after alpha-beta-depleted transplantation in children. Preparing the TCRbeta library involved the use of unique molecular identifiers. Using its own MiXCR run on the PCR reads, TCRdb lists one record per CDR3 protein. Of approximately 510,000 distinct CDR3 sequences listed, about 18% are singletons. The V and J ends lost 0 bases and 4 bases respectively, with 18 bases between them. Germline-derived CDR1 and CDR2 are DFQATT and SNEGSKA (reference sequence). This CDR3 has 16 residues.

The rearrangement links TRBV20-1 to TRBJ1-1; D is possibly TRBD1 (6 bases). Here the sequenced sample was PBMCs from the stem cell graft donor, taken from the stem cell graft. The sequence came from a human donor who donated a stem cell graft to a child with acute lymphoblastic leukemia. The DNA for the CDR3 is TGCAGTGCTAGAGATAGAAGGGGGTGGGGGTCCACTGAAGCTTTCTTT. Translation gives CSARDRRGWGSTEAFF.